The subject of this entry is one T cell receptor (beta chain). Antigen unknown. This table comes from immunoSEQ multiplex PCR, and its TCRdb copy is limited to in-frame clones, with some not included. The table has 550,000 to 850,000 clones, under 80% seen once; the top ten hold 1.5% to 2%. V lost 3 bases, J lost 0 bases, and 10 bases stayed unmatched. Germline V gene lookup returns CDR1 MDHEN and CDR2 SYDVKM. The CDR3 extends over 19 amino acids. This specimen comes from a study of shared clonotypes between healthy human individuals. General study points: Donor clonotype sharing was expected to depend on sequencing depth. Clonotypes which were not shared had lower generation probabilities than clonotypes that all four donors shared. Incomplete sequencing of sorted subsets was indicated by rarefaction despite large depth. Donors were few, which limited the genetic and exposure-history diversity represented.

Sequencing was done on a sample of memory CD4+ T cells sorted from blood. Specified subset: CD45RA-negative fraction. This rearrangement joins TRBV28 to TRBJ2-1, with TRBD2 matching over 11 bases. The source is a woman in her twenties or thirties in good health. Written as DNA, the CDR3 is TGTGCCAGCAGTTTGAACCTAGCGGGAGGCGCGAGCTCCTACAATGAGCAGTTCTTC. This encodes CASSLNLAGGASSYNEQFF.